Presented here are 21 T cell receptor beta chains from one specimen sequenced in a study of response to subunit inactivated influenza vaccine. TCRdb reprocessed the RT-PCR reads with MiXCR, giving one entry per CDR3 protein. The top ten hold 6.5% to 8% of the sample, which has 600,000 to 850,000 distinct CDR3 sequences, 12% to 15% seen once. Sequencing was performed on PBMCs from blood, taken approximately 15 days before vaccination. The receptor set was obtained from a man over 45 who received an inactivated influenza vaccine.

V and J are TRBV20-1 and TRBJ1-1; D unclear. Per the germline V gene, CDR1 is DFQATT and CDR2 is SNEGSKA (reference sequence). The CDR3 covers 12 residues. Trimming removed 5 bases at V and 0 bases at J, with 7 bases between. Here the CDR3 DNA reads TGCAGTGCTTTTGACATGAACACTGAAGCTTTCTTT. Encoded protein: CSAFDMNTEAFF.

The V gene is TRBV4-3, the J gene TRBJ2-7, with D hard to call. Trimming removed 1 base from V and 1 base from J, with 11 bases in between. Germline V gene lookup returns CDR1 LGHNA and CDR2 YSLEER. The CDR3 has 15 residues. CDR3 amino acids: CASSQGGPGSYEQYF. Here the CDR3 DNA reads TGCGCCAGCAGCCAAGGTGGCCCCGGGTCCTACGAGCAGTACTTC.

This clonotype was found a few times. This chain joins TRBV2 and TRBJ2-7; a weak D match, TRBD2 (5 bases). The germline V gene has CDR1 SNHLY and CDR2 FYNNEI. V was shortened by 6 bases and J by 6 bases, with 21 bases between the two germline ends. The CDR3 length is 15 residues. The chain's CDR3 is CASRKLELGFSEQYF. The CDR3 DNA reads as TGTGCCAGCAGGAAACTAGAACTGGGTTTTTCCGAGCAGTACTTC. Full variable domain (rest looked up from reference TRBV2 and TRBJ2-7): EPEVTQTPSHQVTQMGQEVILRCVPISNHLYFYWYRQILGQKVEFLVSFYNNEISEKSEIFDDQFSVERPDGSNFTLKIRSTKLEDSAMYFCASRKLELGFSEQYFGPGTRLTVT.

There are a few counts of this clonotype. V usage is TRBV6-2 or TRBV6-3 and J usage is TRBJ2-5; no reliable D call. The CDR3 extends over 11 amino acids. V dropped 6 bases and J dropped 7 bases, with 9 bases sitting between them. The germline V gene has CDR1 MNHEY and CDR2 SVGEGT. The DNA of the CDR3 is TGTGCCAGCAGCCAGCCGGGGACCCAGTACTTC. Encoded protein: CASSQPGTQYF.

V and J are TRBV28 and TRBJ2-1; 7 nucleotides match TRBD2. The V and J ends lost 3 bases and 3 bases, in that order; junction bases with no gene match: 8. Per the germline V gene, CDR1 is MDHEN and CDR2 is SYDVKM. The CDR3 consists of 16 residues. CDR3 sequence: CASSFIGRLNYNEQFF. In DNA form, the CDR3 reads TGTGCCAGCAGTTTCATCGGGAGGCTCAACTACAATGAGCAGTTCTTC.

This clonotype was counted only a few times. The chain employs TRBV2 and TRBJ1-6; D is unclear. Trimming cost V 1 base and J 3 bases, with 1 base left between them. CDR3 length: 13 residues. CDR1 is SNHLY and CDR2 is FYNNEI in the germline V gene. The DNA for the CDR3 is TGTGCCAGCAGTGAAGGCTATAATTCACCCCTCCACTTT. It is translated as CASSEGYNSPLHF.

The CDR3 DNA sequence: TGTGCCAGCAGTTACCCCAAACAGGGCCCTAATCAGCCCCAGCATTTT. Encoded protein: CASSYPKQGPNQPQHF. The gene calls are TRBV6-5 and TRBJ1-5; D perhaps matches TRBD1 (6 bases). Germline CDR1 and CDR2: MNHEY and SVGAGI. The CDR3 is 16 residues long. The V end lost 2 bases, the J end lost 4 bases, and 15 bases lay between the germline ends.

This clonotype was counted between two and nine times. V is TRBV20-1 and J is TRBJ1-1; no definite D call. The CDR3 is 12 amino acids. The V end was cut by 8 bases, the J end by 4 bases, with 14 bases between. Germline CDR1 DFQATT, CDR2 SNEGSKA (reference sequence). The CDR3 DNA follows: TGCAGTTCATCCGGGTTGTTCACTGAAGCTTTCTTT. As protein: CSSSGLFTEAFF.

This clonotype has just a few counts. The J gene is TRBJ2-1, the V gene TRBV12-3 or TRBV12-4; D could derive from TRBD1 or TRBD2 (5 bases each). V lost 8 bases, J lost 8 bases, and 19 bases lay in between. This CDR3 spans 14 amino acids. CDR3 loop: CASQSGTLSDEQFF. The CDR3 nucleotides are TGTGCCAGCCAATCCGGGACCTTATCCGATGAGCAGTTCTTC.

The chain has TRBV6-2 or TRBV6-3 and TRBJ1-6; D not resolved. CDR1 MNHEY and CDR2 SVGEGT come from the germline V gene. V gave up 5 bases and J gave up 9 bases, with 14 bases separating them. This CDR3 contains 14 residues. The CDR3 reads CASSPRVTGSPLHF. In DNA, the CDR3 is TGTGCCAGCAGTCCCCGAGTGACGGGTTCACCCCTCCACTTT.

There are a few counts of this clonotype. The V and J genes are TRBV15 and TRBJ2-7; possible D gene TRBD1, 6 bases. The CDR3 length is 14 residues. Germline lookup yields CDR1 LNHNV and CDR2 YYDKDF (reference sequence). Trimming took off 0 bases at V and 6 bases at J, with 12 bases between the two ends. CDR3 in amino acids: CATSRDKGVFEQYF. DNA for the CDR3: TGTGCCACCAGCAGAGATAAGGGGGTTTTCGAGCAGTACTTC. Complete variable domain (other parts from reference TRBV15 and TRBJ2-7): DAMVIQNPRYQVTQFGKPVTLSCSQTLNHNVMYWYQQKSSQAPKLLFHYYDKDFNNEADTPDNFQSRRPNTSFCFLDIRSPGLGDTAMYLCATSRDKGVFEQYFGPGTRLTVT.

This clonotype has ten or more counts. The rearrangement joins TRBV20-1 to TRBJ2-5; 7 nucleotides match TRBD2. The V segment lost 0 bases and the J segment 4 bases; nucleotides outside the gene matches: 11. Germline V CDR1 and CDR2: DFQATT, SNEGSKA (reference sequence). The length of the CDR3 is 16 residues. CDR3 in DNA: TGCAGTGCTAGAGATTGGGGGGGAGCGGGCCCAGAGACCCAGTACTTC. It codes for CSARDWGGAGPETQYF.

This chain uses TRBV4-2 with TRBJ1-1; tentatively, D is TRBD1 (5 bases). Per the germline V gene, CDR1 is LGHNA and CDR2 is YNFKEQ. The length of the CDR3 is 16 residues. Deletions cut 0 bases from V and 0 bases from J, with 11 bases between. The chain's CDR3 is CASSQDRVSVNTEAFF. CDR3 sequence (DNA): TGTGCCAGCAGCCAAGACAGGGTGTCGGTGAACACTGAAGCTTTCTTT.

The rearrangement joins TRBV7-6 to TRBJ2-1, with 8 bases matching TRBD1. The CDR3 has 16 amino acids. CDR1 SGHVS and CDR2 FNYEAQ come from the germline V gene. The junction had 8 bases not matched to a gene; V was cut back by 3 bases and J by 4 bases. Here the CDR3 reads CASSFAGTGTYNEQFF. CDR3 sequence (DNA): TGTGCCAGCAGCTTTGCCGGGACAGGAACTTACAATGAGCAGTTCTTC.

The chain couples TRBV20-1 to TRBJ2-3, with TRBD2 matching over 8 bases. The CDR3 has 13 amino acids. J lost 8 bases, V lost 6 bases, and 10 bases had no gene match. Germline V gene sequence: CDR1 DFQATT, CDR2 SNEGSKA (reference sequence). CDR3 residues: CSASQRGLSTQYF. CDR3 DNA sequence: TGCAGTGCCTCCCAGCGGGGGCTCTCTACGCAGTATTTT.

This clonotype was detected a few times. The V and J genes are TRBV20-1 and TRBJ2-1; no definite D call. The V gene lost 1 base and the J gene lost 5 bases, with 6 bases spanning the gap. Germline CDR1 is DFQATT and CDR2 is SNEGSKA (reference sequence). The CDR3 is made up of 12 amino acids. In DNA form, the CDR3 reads TGCAGTGCTAGAGCGATAAACAATGAGCAGTTCTTC. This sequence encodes CSARAINNEQFF.

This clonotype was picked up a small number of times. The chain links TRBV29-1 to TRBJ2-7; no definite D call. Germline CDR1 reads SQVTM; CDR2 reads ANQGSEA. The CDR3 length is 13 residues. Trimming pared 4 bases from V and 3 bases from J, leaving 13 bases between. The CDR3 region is CSVAGTLRYEQYF. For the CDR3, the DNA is TGCAGCGTTGCAGGTACCCTACGCTACGAGCAGTACTTC.

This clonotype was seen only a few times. Here the CDR3 reads CSAPVHGGPQETQYF. CDR3 coding DNA: TGCAGTGCTCCCGTACATGGAGGGCCTCAAGAGACCCAGTACTTC. The V and J genes are TRBV20-1 and TRBJ2-5, with TRBD2 as a possible D gene (6 bases). The V end lost 5 bases, the J end lost 2 bases, and 18 bases lay between the germline ends. This CDR3 has 15 residues. Germline V lookup: CDR1 DFQATT, CDR2 SNEGSKA (reference sequence).

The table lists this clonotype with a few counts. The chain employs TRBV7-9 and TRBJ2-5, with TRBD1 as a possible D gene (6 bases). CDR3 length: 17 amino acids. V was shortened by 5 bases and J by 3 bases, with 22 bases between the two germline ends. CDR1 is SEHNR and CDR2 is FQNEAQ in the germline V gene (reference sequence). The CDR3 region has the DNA TGTGCCAGCAGCCCCCCCATCTCCACCGGGACAAAAGAGACCCAGTACTTC. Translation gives CASSPPISTGTKETQYF.

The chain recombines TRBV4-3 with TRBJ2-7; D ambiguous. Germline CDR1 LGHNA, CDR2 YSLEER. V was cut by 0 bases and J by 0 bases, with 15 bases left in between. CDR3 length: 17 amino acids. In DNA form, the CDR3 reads TGCGCCAGCAGCCAAGATAGGCCAGCCAGAGGCTCCTACGAGCAGTACTTC. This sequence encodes CASSQDRPARGSYEQYF.

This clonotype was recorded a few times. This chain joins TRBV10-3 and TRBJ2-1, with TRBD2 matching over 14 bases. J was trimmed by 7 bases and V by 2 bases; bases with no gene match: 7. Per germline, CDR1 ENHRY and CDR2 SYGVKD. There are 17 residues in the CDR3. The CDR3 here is CAISEAGTSGSLNEQFF. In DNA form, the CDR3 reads TGTGCCATCAGTGAGGCAGGGACTAGCGGGAGCCTAAATGAGCAGTTCTTC.